This TCR beta chain was profiled in a study of memory CD4+ T cells and cytomegalovirus serostatus. This clone was seen a few times. Single viable CD3+CD4+CD8-CD45RO+ cells were sorted as the memory CD4+ T cells. Trimming at V came to 8 bases and at J to 0 bases, leaving 4 bases not matched to a gene. The germline gives CDR1 LNHDA, CDR2 SQIVND (reference sequence). The CDR3 contains 13 residues. Sequencing was performed with immunoSEQ multiplex PCR; in TCRdb, only in-frame clones are kept and a portion is missing. The sample has 45,000 to 65,000 clones, around 82% seen once; the top ten hold roughly 0.84%.

The sequence derives from an adult in good health and CMV-seronegative. Sequencing was carried out using memory CD4+ T cells from blood. The chain carries TRBV19 and TRBJ2-7, with TRBD1 matching 7 bases. The chain's CDR3 is CASRDSVSYEQYF. CDR3 DNA: TGTGCCAGTCGGGACAGCGTCTCCTACGAGCAGTACTTC.